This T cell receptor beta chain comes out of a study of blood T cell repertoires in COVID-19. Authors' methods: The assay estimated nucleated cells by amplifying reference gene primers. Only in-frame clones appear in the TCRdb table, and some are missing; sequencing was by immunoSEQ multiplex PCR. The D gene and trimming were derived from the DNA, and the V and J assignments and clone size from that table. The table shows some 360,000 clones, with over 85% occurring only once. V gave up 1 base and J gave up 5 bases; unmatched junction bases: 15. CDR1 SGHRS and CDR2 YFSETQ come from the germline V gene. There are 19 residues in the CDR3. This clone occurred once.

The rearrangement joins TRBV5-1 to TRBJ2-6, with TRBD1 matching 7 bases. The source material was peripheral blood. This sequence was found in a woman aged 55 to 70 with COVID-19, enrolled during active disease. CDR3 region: CASSLTRQGPKRRANVLTF. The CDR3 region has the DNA TGCGCCAGCAGCTTGACACGACAGGGCCCCAAGCGTAGGGCCAACGTCCTGACTTTC.